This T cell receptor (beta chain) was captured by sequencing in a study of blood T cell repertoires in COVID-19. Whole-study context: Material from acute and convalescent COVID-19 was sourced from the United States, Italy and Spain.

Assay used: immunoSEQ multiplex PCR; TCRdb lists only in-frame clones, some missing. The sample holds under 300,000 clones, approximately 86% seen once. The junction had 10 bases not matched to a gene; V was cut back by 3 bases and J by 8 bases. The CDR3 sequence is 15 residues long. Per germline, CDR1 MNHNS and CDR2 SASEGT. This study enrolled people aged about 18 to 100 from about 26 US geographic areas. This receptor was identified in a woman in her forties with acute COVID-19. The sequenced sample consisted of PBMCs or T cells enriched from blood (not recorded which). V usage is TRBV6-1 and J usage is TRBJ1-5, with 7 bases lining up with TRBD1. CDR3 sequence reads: CASSDRTGVQKPQHF. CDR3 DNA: TGTGCCAGCAGTGACCGAACAGGGGTCCAAAAGCCCCAGCATTTT.